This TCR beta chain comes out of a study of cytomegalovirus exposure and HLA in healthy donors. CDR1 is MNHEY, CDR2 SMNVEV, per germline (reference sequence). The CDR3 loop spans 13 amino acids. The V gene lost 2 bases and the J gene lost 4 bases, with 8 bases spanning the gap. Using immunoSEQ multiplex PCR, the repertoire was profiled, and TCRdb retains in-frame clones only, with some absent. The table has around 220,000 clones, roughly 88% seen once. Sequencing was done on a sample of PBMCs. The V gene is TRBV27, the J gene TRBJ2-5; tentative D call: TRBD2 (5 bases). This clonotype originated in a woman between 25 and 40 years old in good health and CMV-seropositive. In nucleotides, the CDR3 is TGTGCCAGCAGTTTAACTAGTTCAGAGACCCAGTACTTC. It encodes CASSLTSSETQYF.